The 22 T cell receptor beta chains below all came from one sample that was sequenced in a study of shared clonotypes between healthy human individuals. Generated by immunoSEQ multiplex PCR, the TCRdb table keeps only in-frame clones and is missing some. The profile covers some 200,000 clones, with just under 95% appearing a single time and 0.067% taken by the ten largest. Sequencing used naive CD4+ T cells sorted from blood. Subset here: CD45RA+ positively selected. Source of these receptors: a woman aged 30 to 39 in good health.

In its sample, this clone was seen once. The chain links TRBV6-6 to TRBJ2-3; D is unclear. Trimming removed 0 bases from V and 3 bases from J, with 4 bases in between. This CDR3 has 13 residues. Per germline, CDR1 MNHNY and CDR2 SVGAGI (reference sequence). The CDR3 DNA reads as TGTGCCAGCAGTTACTCACAAACAGATACGCAGTATTTT. Protein product: CASSYSQTDTQYF.

This rearrangement joins TRBV20-1 to TRBJ2-1; the D is unclear. Per germline, CDR1 DFQATT and CDR2 SNEGSKA (reference sequence). Between the trimmed V and J ends, which lost 1 base and 8 bases, there was a span of 6 bases. There are 11 residues in the CDR3. CDR3: CSARVNDEQFF. CDR3 nucleotides: TGCAGTGCTAGAGTCAACGATGAGCAGTTCTTC.

The chain has TRBV5-8 and TRBJ2-6, with D hard to call. The CDR3 consists of 14 residues. The germline gives CDR1 SGHTS, CDR2 YDEGEE. Trimming pared 7 bases from V and 5 bases from J, leaving 13 bases between. The CDR3 DNA sequence: TGTGCCAGCTCCACACAAAGTCGGGCCAACGTCCTGACTTTC. Amino acids: CASSTQSRANVLTF.

J is TRBJ2-6 and V is TRBV19; D remains unclear. Trimming took 5 bases from V and 0 from J, leaving 17 bases between them. CDR3 length: 18 amino acids. Germline lookup yields CDR1 LNHDA and CDR2 SQIVND (reference sequence). CDR3 residues: CASSSLRILLSGANVLTF. The CDR3 nucleotides read TGTGCCAGTAGTTCTCTCCGGATTCTACTCTCTGGGGCCAACGTCCTGACTTTC.

The chain uses TRBV15 and TRBJ2-1; 7 nucleotides agree with TRBD2. Trimming removed 5 bases from V and 8 bases from J; junction bases left unmatched: 3. Looked up from germline, CDR1 is LNHNV and CDR2 is YYDKDF (reference sequence). The CDR3 contains 12 residues. The CDR3 DNA sequence: TGTGCCACCAGCCCGACTAGCTATGAGCAGTTCTTC. Encoded protein: CATSPTSYEQFF.

The chain joins TRBV11-2 to TRBJ2-3; unclear D gene. The CDR3 loop spans 15 amino acids. From germline, CDR1 is SGHAT and CDR2 FQNNGV. Between the trimmed V and J ends, which lost 5 bases and 0 bases, there was a span of 12 bases. The CDR3: CASSLNPGSTDTQYF. DNA of the CDR3: TGTGCCAGCAGCCTAAACCCCGGGAGCACAGATACGCAGTATTTT.

Only one count was recorded for this clone. This sequence joins TRBV7-9 and TRBJ2-7; D is possibly TRBD1 or TRBD2 (5 bases each). Germline assignment: CDR1 SEHNR and CDR2 FQNEAQ (reference sequence). V shed 3 bases and J shed 4 bases, with 16 bases lying between them. The CDR3 extends over 15 amino acids. For the CDR3, the DNA is TGTGCCAGCAGCTTGATGAGGGGTGGGATGTACGAGCAGTACTTC. The encoded protein is CASSLMRGGMYEQYF.

The rearrangement uses TRBV4-1 and TRBJ2-5; no clear D. From germline, CDR1 is MGHRA and CDR2 YSYEKL. Trimming left V 3 bases short and J 5 bases short, with 7 bases between. The CDR3 extends over 12 amino acids. The CDR3 reads CASSQPQETQYF. CDR3 coding DNA: TGCGCCAGCAGCCAGCCCCAGGAGACCCAGTACTTC.

This chain connects TRBV5-1 to TRBJ1-2, with D possibly TRBD1 on 5 matching bases. Deletions cut 3 bases from V and 3 bases from J, with 9 bases between. The V gene's germline CDR1 is SGHRS and CDR2 YFSETQ. The length of the CDR3 is 13 residues. CDR3 DNA sequence: TGCGCCAGCAGCTCAGAGACAGACTATGGCTACACCTTC. Protein product: CASSSETDYGYTF.

This clone was detected a few times. This rearrangement joins TRBV2 to TRBJ2-7; 7 bases match TRBD2. Losses at the gene ends were 5 bases for V and 2 bases for J; bases not matched to a gene: 6. Germline values: CDR1 SNHLY, CDR2 FYNNEI. The CDR3 totals 14 residues. In DNA form, the CDR3 reads TGTGCCAGCAGTCTCCAGCGGGGTCCCTACGAGCAGTACTTC. It yields the protein CASSLQRGPYEQYF.

The V gene is TRBV10-2, the J gene TRBJ1-5; D unclear. Looked up from germline, CDR1 is WSHSY and CDR2 is SAAADI. V lost 4 bases and J lost 5, with 12 bases in between. The CDR3 has 14 residues. In nucleotides, the CDR3 is TGCGCCAGCAGTGGGGCTAGTCCGTATCAGCCCCAGCATTTT. It yields the protein CASSGASPYQPQHF.

V gene TRBV7-2 combines with J gene TRBJ2-3, with TRBD2 matching 7 bases. Germline trimming cut 5 bases from V and 4 bases from J; bases unmatched to any gene: 9. Germline lookup yields CDR1 SGHTA and CDR2 FQGNSA. The CDR3 totals 15 residues. CDR3 sequence: CASSLWGRESDTQYF. In DNA form, the CDR3 reads TGTGCCAGCAGCCTGTGGGGGAGGGAGTCAGATACGCAGTATTTT.

This clone was counted a single time. The chain links TRBV29-1 to TRBJ1-2, with 8 positions matching TRBD1. This CDR3 is built from 18 residues. V lost 0 bases, J lost 4 bases, and 16 bases stayed unmatched. From germline, CDR1 is SQVTM and CDR2 ANQGSEA. The CDR3 DNA reads TGCAGCGTTGAAGATATCGGCGGACAGGGAATCATCGTCTATGGCTACACCTTC. Residues: CSVEDIGGQGIIVYGYTF.

The table lists this clone with a count of one. The V gene is TRBV5-8, the J gene TRBJ2-7; D may be TRBD2 (5 bases). The CDR3 spans 10 residues. V was pared by 6 bases and J by 7 bases, with 8 bases between. Germline V CDR1 and CDR2: SGHTS, YDEGEE. CDR3 bases: TGTGCCAGCACCCCGGGGGAGCAGTACTTC. Translation: CASTPGEQYF.

The rearrangement uses TRBV6-5 and TRBJ1-1; no definite D call. Germline CDR1 and CDR2: MNHEY and SVGAGI. This CDR3 has 15 amino acids. The V gene lost 5 bases and the J gene lost 1 base, with 14 bases spanning the gap. In DNA form, the CDR3 reads TGTGCCAGCAGTCAACTGCCCGATAGGAACACTGAAGCTTTCTTT. Its protein product is CASSQLPDRNTEAFF.

The rearrangement joins TRBV28 to TRBJ1-5; 7 bases agree with TRBD1. This CDR3 is built from 18 residues. Germline loops: CDR1 MDHEN, CDR2 SYDVKM. V lost 11 bases to trimming and J lost 0 bases; unmatched junction nucleotides: 19. CDR3 sequence: CAASNGDRGFYSNQPQHF. The CDR3 bases are TGTGCCGCATCTAACGGGGACAGAGGATTTTATAGCAATCAGCCCCAGCATTTT.

The chain uses TRBV29-1 and TRBJ1-1, with D unresolved. This CDR3 comprises 13 residues. CDR1 and CDR2 (germline): SQVTM, ANQGSEA. V lost 3 bases and J 1 base, leaving 9 bases between the germline ends. CDR3 amino acids: CSVEWQPNTEAFF. As DNA, the CDR3 is TGCAGCGTTGAGTGGCAGCCGAACACTGAAGCTTTCTTT.

V gene TRBV2 combines with J gene TRBJ1-1; possible D gene TRBD1, 6 bases. V lost 6 bases, J lost 7 bases, and 9 bases lay in between. There are 11 residues in the CDR3. Germline CDR1 reads SNHLY; CDR2 reads FYNNEI. CDR3 protein: CASRRTDEAFF. The CDR3 nucleotides are TGTGCCAGCAGGCGGACAGATGAAGCTTTCTTT.

The CDR3 DNA reads TGTGCCAGCAGCTCCCAAGCCGGGACGTACTTC. Translation: CASSSQAGTYF. The chain links TRBV7-9 to TRBJ2-7; tentatively, D is TRBD1 or TRBD2 (5 bases each). The CDR3 length is 11 residues. V lost 4 bases and J lost 12, with 13 bases in between. CDR1 SEHNR and CDR2 FQNEAQ come from the germline V gene (reference sequence).

This rearrangement joins TRBV2 to TRBJ1-5, with 7 bases aligning to TRBD1. Trimming took 6 bases from V and 4 from J; bases not matched to a gene: 9. The CDR3 is 15 amino acids. Germline-derived CDR1 and CDR2 are SNHLY and FYNNEI. Here the CDR3 reads CASRGQGQTNQPQHF. CDR3 in DNA: TGTGCCAGCAGGGGGCAGGGACAGACGAATCAGCCCCAGCATTTT.

This chain uses TRBV27 with TRBJ2-3, with 10 bases aligning to TRBD2. The CDR3 totals 14 residues. Germline values: CDR1 MNHEY, CDR2 SMNVEV (reference sequence). With 11 bases clipped from V and 4 bases from J, the junction kept 9 bases outside the gene matches. Here the CDR3 reads CAAAPAGGSDTQYF. CDR3 DNA: TGTGCCGCGGCCCCAGCGGGAGGGTCAGATACGCAGTATTTT.

CDR3 nucleotide sequence: TGCAGCGCAATCAGATTAGCCAAAAACATTCAGTACTTC. It is translated as CSAIRLAKNIQYF. The V and J genes are TRBV29-1 and TRBJ2-4; D not certain. The CDR3 sequence is 13 residues long. From germline, CDR1 is SQVTM and CDR2 ANQGSEA. Trimming removed 7 bases from V and 0 bases from J, with 10 bases in between.